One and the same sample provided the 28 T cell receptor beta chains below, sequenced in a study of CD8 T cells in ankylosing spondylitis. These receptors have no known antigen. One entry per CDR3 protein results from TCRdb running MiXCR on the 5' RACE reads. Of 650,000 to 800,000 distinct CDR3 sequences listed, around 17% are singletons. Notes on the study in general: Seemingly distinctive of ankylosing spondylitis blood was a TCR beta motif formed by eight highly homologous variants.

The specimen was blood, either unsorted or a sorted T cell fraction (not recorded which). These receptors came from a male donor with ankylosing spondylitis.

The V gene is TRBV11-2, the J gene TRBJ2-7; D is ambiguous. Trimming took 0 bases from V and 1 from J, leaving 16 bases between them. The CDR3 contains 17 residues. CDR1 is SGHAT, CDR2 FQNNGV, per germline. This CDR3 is CASSLEVSGYRSYEQYF. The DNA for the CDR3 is TGTGCCAGCAGCTTAGAAGTATCAGGATATAGGTCCTACGAGCAGTACTTC.

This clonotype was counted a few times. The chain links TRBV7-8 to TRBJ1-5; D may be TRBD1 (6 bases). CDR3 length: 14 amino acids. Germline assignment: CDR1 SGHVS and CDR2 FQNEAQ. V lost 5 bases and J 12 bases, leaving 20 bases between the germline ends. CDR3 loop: CASSPGGARGFQHF. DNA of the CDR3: TGTGCCAGCAGCCCTGGGGGGGCACGGGGTTTCCAGCATTTT.

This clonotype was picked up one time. The CDR3 protein is CASSRGQMTNYGYTF. In DNA form, the CDR3 reads TGCGCCAGCTCCCGGGGACAGATGACTAACTATGGCTACACCTTC. This chain links TRBV5-1 with TRBJ1-2; 7 positions match TRBD1. Germline CDR1 and CDR2: SGHRS and YFSETQ. V lost 7 bases and J lost 0; bases outside the gene matches: 9. This CDR3 spans 15 amino acids.

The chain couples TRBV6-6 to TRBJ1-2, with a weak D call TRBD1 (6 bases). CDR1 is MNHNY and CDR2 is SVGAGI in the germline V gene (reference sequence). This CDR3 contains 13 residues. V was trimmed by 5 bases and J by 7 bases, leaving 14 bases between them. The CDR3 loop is CASSQMDRSGYTF. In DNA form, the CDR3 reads TGTGCCAGCAGTCAAATGGACAGATCTGGCTACACCTTC.

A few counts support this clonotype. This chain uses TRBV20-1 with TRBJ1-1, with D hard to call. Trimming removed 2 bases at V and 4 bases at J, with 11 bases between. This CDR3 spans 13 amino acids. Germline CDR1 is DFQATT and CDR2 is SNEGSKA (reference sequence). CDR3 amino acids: CSARRVGGTEAFF. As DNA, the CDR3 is TGCAGTGCTAGAAGGGTTGGAGGCACTGAAGCTTTCTTT.

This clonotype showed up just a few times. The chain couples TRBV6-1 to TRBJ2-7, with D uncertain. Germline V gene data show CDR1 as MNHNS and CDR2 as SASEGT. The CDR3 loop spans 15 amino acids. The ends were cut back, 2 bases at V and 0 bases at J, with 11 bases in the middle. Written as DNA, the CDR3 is TGTGCCAGCAGTGAAAGTAATGCCGGCTCCTACGAGCAGTACTTC. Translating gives CASSESNAGSYEQYF.

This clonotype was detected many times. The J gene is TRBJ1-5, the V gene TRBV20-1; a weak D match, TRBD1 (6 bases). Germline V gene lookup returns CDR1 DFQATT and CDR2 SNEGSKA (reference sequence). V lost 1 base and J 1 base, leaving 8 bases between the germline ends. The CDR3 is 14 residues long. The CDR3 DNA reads TGCAGTGCTAGAGTAGGACAGAGCAATCAGCCCCAGCATTTT. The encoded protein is CSARVGQSNQPQHF.

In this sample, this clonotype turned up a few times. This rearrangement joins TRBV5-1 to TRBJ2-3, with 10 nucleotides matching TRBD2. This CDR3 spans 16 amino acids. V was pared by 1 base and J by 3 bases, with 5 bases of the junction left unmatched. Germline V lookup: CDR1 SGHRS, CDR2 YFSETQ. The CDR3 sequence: CASSLPGTSVTDTQYF. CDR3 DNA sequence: TGCGCCAGCAGCTTGCCCGGGACTAGCGTGACAGATACGCAGTATTTT.

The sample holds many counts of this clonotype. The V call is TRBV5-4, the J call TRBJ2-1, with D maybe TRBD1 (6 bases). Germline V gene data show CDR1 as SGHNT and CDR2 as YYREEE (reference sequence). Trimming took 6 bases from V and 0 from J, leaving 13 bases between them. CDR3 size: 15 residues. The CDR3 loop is CASTQGPSSYNEQFF. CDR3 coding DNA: TGTGCCAGCACCCAGGGGCCAAGCTCCTACAATGAGCAGTTCTTC.

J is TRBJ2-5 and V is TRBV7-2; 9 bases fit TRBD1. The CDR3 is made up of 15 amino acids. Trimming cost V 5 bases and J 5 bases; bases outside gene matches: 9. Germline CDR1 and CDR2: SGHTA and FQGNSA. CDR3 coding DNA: TGTGCCAGCAGCCCCAATACAGGGGGCTGGGAGACCCAGTACTTC. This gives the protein CASSPNTGGWETQYF. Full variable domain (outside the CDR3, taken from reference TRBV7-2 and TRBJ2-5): GAGVSQSPSNKVTEKGKDVELRCDPISGHTALYWYRQSLGQGLEFLIYFQGNSAPDKSGLPSDRFSAERTGGSVSTLTIQRTQQEDSAVYLCASSPNTGGWETQYFGPGTRLLVL.

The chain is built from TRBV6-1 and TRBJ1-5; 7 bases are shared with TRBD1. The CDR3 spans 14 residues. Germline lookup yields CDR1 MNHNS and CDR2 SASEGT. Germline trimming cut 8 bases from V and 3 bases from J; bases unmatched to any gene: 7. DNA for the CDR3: TGTGCCAGCGGTGCGACAGGGCCCAATCAGCCCCAGCATTTT. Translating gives CASGATGPNQPQHF.

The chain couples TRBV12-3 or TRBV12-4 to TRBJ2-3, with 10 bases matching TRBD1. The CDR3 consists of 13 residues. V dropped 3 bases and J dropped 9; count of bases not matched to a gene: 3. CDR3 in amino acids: CASSFGTGATQYF. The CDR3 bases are TGTGCCAGCAGTTTTGGGACAGGGGCCACGCAGTATTTT.

CDR3 in amino acids: CASSLAGIPYGYTF. The CDR3 nucleotides are TGTGCCAGCAGCTTAGCCGGCATACCCTATGGCTACACCTTC. The chain links TRBV7-9 to TRBJ1-2; D is unresolved. V was shortened by 0 bases and J by 4 bases, with 9 bases between the two germline ends. CDR1 is SEHNR and CDR2 is FQNEAQ in the germline V gene (reference sequence). There are 14 residues in the CDR3.

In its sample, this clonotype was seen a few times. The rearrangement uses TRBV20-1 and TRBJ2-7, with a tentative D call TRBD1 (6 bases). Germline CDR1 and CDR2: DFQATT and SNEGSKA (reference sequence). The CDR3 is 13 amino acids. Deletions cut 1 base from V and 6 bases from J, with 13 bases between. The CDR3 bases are TGCAGTGCTAGAGGACCGGCAGGGGTCGAGCAGTACTTC. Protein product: CSARGPAGVEQYF.

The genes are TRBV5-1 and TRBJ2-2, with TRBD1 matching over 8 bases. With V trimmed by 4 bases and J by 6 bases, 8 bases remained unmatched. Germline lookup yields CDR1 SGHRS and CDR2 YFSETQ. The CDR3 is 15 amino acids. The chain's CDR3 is CASSPGQAWAGELFF. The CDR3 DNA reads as TGCGCCAGCAGCCCGGGACAGGCTTGGGCCGGGGAGCTGTTTTTT.

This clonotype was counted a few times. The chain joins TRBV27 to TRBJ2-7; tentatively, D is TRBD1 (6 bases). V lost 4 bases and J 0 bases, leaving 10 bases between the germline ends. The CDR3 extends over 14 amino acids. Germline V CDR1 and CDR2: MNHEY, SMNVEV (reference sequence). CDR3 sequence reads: CASSWTASSYEQYF. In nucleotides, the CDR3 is TGTGCCAGCAGTTGGACAGCCAGCTCCTACGAGCAGTACTTC.

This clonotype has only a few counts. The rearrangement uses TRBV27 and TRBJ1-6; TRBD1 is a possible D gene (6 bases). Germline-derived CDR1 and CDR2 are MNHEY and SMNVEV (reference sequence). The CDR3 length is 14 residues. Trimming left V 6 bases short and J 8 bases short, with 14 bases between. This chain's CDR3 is CASSLGGFDSPLHF. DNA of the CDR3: TGTGCCAGCAGCTTGGGGGGCTTTGATTCACCCCTCCACTTT.

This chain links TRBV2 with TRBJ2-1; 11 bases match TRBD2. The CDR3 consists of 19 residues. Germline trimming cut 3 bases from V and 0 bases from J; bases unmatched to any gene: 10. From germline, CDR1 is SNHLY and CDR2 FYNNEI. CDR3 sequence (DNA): TGTGCCAGCAGTGATTTCTTCGGACTAGCGGGTAGCTCCTACAATGAGCAGTTCTTC. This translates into CASSDFFGLAGSSYNEQFF.

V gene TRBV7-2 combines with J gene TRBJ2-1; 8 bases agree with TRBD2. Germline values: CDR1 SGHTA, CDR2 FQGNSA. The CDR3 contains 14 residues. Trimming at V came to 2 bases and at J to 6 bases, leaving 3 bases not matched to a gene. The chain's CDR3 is CASSLTSGFNEQFF. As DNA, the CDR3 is TGTGCCAGCAGCTTAACTAGCGGATTCAATGAGCAGTTCTTC.

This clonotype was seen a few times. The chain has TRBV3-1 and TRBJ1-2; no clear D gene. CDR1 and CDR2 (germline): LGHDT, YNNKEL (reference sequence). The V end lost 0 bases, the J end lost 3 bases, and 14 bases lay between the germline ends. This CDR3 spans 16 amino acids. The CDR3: CASSQEGGGEHYGYTF. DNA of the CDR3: TGTGCCAGCAGCCAAGAAGGCGGAGGAGAACACTATGGCTACACCTTC.

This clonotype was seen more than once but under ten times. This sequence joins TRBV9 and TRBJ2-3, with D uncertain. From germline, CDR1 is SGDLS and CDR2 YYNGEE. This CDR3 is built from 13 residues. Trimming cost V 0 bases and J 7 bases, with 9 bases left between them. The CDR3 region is CASSVVETHTQYF. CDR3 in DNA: TGTGCCAGCAGCGTAGTGGAGACTCATACGCAGTATTTT.

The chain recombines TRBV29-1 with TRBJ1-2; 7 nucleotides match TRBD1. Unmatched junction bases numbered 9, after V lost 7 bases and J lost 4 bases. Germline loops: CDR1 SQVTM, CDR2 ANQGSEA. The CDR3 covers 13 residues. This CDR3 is CSAKGASGYGYTF. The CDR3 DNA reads TGCAGCGCAAAGGGGGCCTCGGGCTATGGCTACACCTTC.

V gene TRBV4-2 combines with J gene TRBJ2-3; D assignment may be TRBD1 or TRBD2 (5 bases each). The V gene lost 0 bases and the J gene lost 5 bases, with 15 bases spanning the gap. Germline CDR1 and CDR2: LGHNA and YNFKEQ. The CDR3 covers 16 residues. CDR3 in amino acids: CASSQDKGPRGDTQYF. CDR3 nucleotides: TGTGCCAGCAGCCAAGATAAGGGACCCCGGGGAGATACGCAGTATTTT.

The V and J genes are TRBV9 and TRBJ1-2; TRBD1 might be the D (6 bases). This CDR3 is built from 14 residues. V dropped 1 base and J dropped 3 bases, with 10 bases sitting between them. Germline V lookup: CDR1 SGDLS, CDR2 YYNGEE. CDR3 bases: TGTGCCAGCAGCGTATCGGGACAAGACTATGGCTACACCTTC. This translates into CASSVSGQDYGYTF.

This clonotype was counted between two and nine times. The CDR3 DNA follows: TGTGCCAGCAGTGAATTCGGGAACACTGAAGCTTTCTTT. It codes for CASSEFGNTEAFF. The chain recombines TRBV25-1 with TRBJ1-1; D uncertain. The CDR3 has 13 amino acids. Germline CDR1 reads MGHDK; CDR2 reads SYGVNS. V shed 1 base and J shed 1 base, with 4 bases lying between them.

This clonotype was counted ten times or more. This CDR3 reads CASSLGGVGYEQYF. The CDR3 region has the DNA TGTGCCAGCAGCTTAGGAGGGGTCGGCTACGAGCAGTACTTC. The chain combines TRBV7-2 with TRBJ2-7, with D perhaps assigned TRBD1 or TRBD2 (5 bases each). CDR3 length equals 14 residues. Trimming took 1 base from V and 3 from J, leaving 10 bases between them. Germline CDR1 reads SGHTA; CDR2 reads FQGNSA.

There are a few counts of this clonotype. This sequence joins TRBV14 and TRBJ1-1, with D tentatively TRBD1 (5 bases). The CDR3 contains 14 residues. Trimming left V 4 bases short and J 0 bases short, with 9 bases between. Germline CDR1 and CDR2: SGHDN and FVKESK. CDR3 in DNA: TGTGCCAGCAGCCCCAGGACATTGAACACTGAAGCTTTCTTT. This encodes CASSPRTLNTEAFF.

CDR3 protein: CASSKQQVPNEKLFF. The CDR3 region has the DNA TGTGCCAGCAGCAAACAACAGGTGCCGAATGAAAAACTGTTTTTT. The chain couples TRBV11-2 to TRBJ1-4; possible D gene TRBD1, 5 bases. The CDR3 spans 15 residues. V was trimmed by 5 bases and J by 5 bases, leaving 15 bases between them. Germline values: CDR1 SGHAT, CDR2 FQNNGV. The full variable domain, in which reference TRBV11-2 and TRBJ1-4 provide the parts outside the CDR3, is EAGVAQSPRYKIIEKRQSVAFWCNPISGHATLYWYQQILGQGPKLLIQFQNNGVVDDSQLPKDRFSAERLKGVDSTLKIQPAKLEDSAVYLCASSKQQVPNEKLFFGSGTQLSVL.